This T cell receptor (beta chain) is drawn from a study of shared clonotypes between healthy human individuals. Each sample came from a Caucasian adult donor living in Nashville, Tennessee. Concerning this clone itself: Its antigen is undetermined.

Study-wide results and caveats: A few donors had about 5% of their naive CD4 clonotypes in common.

V was clipped by 3 bases and J by 3 bases, with 6 bases between them. Germline assignment: CDR1 MDHEN and CDR2 SYDVKM. There are 12 residues in the CDR3. This table comes from immunoSEQ multiplex PCR, and its TCRdb copy is limited to in-frame clones, with some not included. The repertoire holds nearly 750,000 clones, 55% to 75% seen once, with under 2% in the top ten. What was sequenced was memory CD4+ T cells sorted from blood. Subset noted: CD45RA-negative fraction. V usage is TRBV28 and J usage is TRBJ2-7, with unresolved D. This TCR was sampled from a woman aged 30 to 39 in good health. The CDR3 loop reads CASSFLDYEQYF. The CDR3 DNA is TGTGCCAGCAGTTTTTTAGACTACGAGCAGTACTTC.